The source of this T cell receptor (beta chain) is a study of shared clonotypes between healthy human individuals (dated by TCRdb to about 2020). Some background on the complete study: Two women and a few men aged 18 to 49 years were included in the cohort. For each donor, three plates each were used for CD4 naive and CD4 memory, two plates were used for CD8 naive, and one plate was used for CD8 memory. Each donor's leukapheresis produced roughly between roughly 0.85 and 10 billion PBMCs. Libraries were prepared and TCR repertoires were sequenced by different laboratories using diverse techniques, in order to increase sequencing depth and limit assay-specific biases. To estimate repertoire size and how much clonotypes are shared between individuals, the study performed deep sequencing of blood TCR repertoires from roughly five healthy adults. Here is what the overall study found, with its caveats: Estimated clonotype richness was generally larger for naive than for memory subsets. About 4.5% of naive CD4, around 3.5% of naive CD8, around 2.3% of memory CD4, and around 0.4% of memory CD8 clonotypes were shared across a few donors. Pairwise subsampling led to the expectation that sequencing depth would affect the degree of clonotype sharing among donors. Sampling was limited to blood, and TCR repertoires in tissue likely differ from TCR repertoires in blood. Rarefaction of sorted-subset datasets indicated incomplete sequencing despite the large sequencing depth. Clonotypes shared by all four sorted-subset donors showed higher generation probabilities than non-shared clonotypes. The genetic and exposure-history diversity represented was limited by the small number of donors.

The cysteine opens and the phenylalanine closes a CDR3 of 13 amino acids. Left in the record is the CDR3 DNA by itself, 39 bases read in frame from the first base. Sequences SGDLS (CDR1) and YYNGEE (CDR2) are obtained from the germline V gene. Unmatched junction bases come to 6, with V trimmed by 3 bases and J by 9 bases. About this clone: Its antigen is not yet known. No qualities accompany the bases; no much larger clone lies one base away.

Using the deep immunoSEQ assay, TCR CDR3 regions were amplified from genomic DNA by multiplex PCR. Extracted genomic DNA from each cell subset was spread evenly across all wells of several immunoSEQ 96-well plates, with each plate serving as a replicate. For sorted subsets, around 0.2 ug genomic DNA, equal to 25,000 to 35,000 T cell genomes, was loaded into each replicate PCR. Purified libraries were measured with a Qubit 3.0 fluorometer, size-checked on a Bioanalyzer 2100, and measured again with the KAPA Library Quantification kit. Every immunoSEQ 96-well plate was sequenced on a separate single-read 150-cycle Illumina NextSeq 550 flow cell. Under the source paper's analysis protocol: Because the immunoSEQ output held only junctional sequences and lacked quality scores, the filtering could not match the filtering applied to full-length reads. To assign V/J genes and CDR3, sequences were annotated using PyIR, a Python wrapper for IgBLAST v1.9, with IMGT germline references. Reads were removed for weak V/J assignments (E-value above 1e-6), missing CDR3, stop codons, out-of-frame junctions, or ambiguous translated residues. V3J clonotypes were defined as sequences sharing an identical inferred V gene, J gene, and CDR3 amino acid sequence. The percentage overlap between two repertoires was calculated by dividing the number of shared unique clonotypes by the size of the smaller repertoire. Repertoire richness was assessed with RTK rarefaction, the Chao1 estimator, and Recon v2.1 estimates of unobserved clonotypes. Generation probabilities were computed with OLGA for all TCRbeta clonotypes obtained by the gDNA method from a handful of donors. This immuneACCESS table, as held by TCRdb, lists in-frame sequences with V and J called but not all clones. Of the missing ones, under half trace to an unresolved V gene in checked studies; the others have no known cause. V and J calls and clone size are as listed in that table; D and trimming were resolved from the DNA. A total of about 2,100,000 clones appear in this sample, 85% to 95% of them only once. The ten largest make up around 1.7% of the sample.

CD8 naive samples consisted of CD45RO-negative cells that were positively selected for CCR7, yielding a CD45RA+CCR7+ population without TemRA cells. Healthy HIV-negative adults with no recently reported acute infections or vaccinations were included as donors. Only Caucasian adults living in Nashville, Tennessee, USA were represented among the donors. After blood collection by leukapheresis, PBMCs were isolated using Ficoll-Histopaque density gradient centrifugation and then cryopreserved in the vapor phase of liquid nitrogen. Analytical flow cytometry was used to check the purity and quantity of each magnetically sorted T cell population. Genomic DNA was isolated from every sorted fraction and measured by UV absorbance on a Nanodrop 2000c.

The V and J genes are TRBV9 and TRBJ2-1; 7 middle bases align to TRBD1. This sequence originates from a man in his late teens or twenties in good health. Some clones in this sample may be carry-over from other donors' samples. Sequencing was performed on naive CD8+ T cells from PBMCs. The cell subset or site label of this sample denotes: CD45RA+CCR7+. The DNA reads TGTGCCAGCAGCGGAGACAGGGAAGGTGAGCAGTTCTTC. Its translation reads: CASSGDREGEQFF.